This TCR beta chain is drawn from a study of shared clonotypes between healthy human individuals. Overall study results and limits: Naive CD4 clonotypes were shared across a handful of donors at about 5.2%.

Deep-level assay runs were performed. Replicate sorted-subset PCRs were loaded with 150 to 250 ng DNA, 31,000 or so T cell genomes. Sequencing was performed with immunoSEQ multiplex PCR; in TCRdb, only in-frame clones are kept and a portion is missing. The table has about 530,000 clones, almost 97% seen once. The CDR3 has 18 amino acids. Trimming took 6 bases from V and 0 from J; bases not matched to a gene: 11. Germline CDR1 and CDR2: MNHEY and SMNVEV (reference sequence). Naive CD4+ cells were CD45RA-selected; the remaining cells were memory. Note on this clone: Its cognate antigen is unknown.

The receptor was derived from a woman in her twenties or thirties in good health. The sequenced sample consisted of naive CD4+ T cells sorted from blood. As for subset: CD45RA+ positively selected. The chain links TRBV27 to TRBJ2-1, with 10 bases matching TRBD2. As DNA, the CDR3 is TGTGCCAGCAGCCGCAGCGGGAGGGCATCTAGCTCCTACAATGAGCAGTTCTTC. Protein: CASSRSGRASSSYNEQFF.